This passage covers 27 T cell receptor beta chains from one sample sequenced in a study of blood T cell repertoires in COVID-19. Produced via immunoSEQ multiplex PCR; TCRdb's table is partial and in-frame only. The sample lists 110,000 or so clones, around nine tenths occurring once. The sample taken for sequencing was peripheral blood. The receptor source for this set is a woman between 65 and 79 years old who had recovered from COVID-19.

A note on this clone: At the DNA level, this CDR3 is encoded by other sequences in the same sample as well. The rearrangement joins TRBV28 to TRBJ1-5, with TRBD1 as a possible D gene (5 bases). The ends were cut back, 11 bases at V and 4 bases at J, with 12 bases in the middle. CDR1 and CDR2 from the germline V gene are MDHEN and SYDVKM. The length of the CDR3 is 12 residues. CDR3 in DNA: TGTGCCTCCAGGGAAGGGAATCAGCCCCAGCATTTT. It yields the protein CASREGNQPQHF.

The chain employs TRBV6-1 and TRBJ2-7; 8 bases agree with TRBD2. V was pared by 2 bases and J by 3 bases, with 6 bases of the junction left unmatched. The CDR3 totals 15 residues. Germline values: CDR1 MNHNS, CDR2 SASEGT. The CDR3 DNA follows: TGTGCCAGCAGTGAAAGCACTAGCGGATACTACGAGCAGTACTTC. This sequence encodes CASSESTSGYYEQYF.

The chain employs TRBV6-1 and TRBJ1-2; possible D gene TRBD1, 6 bases. V was clipped by 0 bases and J by 3 bases, with 14 bases between them. The CDR3 totals 16 residues. CDR1 and CDR2 (germline): MNHNS, SASEGT. The CDR3 DNA follows: TGTGCCAGCAGTGAAGCGTCAATGGGGGCTTACTATGGCTACACCTTC. Encoded protein: CASSEASMGAYYGYTF.

This clone has just a few counts. The V call is TRBV19, the J call TRBJ2-7; TRBD1 is a possible D gene (5 bases). Germline values: CDR1 LNHDA, CDR2 SQIVND (reference sequence). Between the trimmed V and J ends, which lost 3 bases and 6 bases, there was a span of 15 bases. There are 14 residues in the CDR3. The CDR3 coding sequence is TGTGCCAGTAGTATTTCAGGGTTGAGCAGCGAGCAGTACTTC. Translating gives CASSISGLSSEQYF.

The gene calls are TRBV6-5 and TRBJ1-2, with D hard to call. CDR1 MNHEY and CDR2 SVGAGI come from the germline V gene. Trimming cost V 2 bases and J 7 bases, with 8 bases left between them. The CDR3 covers 12 residues. As DNA, the CDR3 is TGTGCCAGCAGTTACAGGGCGGGTGGCTACACCTTC. This codes for CASSYRAGGYTF.

Turning to this clone: Other DNA sequences from this sample encode an identical CDR3 as well. The chain joins TRBV12-3 or TRBV12-4 to TRBJ1-5; D call uncertain. The V gene lost 3 bases and the J gene lost 6 bases, with 6 bases spanning the gap. CDR3 length: 12 residues. The CDR3 is CASSFGGQPQHF. In nucleotides, the CDR3 is TGTGCCAGCAGTTTTGGAGGTCAGCCCCAGCATTTT.

This chain uses TRBV19 with TRBJ1-1; 7 nucleotides line up with TRBD1. The germline gives CDR1 LNHDA, CDR2 SQIVND (reference sequence). This CDR3 is built from 14 residues. J lost 4 bases, V lost 3 bases, and 5 bases had no gene match. In nucleotides, the CDR3 is TGTGCCAGTAGTATTGACAGGGCGAGCACTGAAGCTTTCTTT. Encoded protein: CASSIDRASTEAFF.

This clone was seen a handful of times. The chain is built from TRBV6-5 and TRBJ1-2; D may be TRBD1 (6 bases). The germline V gene has CDR1 MNHEY and CDR2 SVGAGI. CDR3 length equals 14 residues. Deletions cut 6 bases from V and 7 bases from J, with 18 bases between. CDR3 bases: TGTGCCAGCAGAACCCTCCGGGGGGCGCTTGGCTACACCTTC. Its protein is CASRTLRGALGYTF.

The chain links TRBV2 to TRBJ2-5; 13 bases fit TRBD2. The junction had 3 bases not matched to a gene; V was cut back by 6 bases and J by 5 bases. The germline V gene encodes CDR1 SNHLY and CDR2 FYNNEI. The CDR3 is 14 residues long. CDR3 nucleotide sequence: TGTGCCAGCAGAGGGACTAGCGGGACGGAGACCCAGTACTTC. It codes for CASRGTSGTETQYF.

This sequence joins TRBV19 and TRBJ2-2; 7 bases agree with TRBD1. Germline V gene data show CDR1 as LNHDA and CDR2 as SQIVND (reference sequence). The CDR3 is made up of 15 amino acids. V shed 7 bases and J 4 bases; nucleotides not matched to a gene: 9. This CDR3 is CASKMQGVGTGELFF. CDR3 DNA: TGTGCCAGTAAAATGCAGGGGGTAGGCACCGGGGAGCTGTTTTTT.

The chain couples TRBV30 to TRBJ2-3; 11 bases line up with TRBD2. CDR3 length: 15 amino acids. Germline lookup yields CDR1 GTSNPN and CDR2 SVGIG (reference sequence). The ends lost 3 bases at V and 7 bases at J; junction bases unmatched: 9. The CDR3 DNA reads as TGTGCCTGGAGGTCTCTAGCGGGGGGCGGAAATACGCAGTATTTT. Protein product: CAWRSLAGGGNTQYF.

Of note for this clone: The sample carries other DNA sequences with the same CDR3. J is TRBJ2-1 and V is TRBV5-4, with 10 nucleotides matching TRBD2. Germline values: CDR1 SGHNT, CDR2 YYREEE (reference sequence). The V and J ends lost 2 bases and 1 base, in that order; junction bases with no gene match: 0. CDR3 length: 15 residues. The CDR3 loop is CASSFSGGSYNEQFF. The CDR3 DNA is TGTGCCAGCAGCTTTAGCGGGGGGTCCTACAATGAGCAGTTCTTC. The full variable domain, rest sourced from reference TRBV5-4 and TRBJ2-1, is ETGVTQSPTHLIKTRGQQVTLRCSSQSGHNTVSWYQQALGQGPQFIFQYYREEENGRGNFPPRFSGLQFPNYSSELNVNALELDDSALYLCASSFSGGSYNEQFFGPGTRLTVL.

The V gene is TRBV5-1, the J gene TRBJ2-1; D call uncertain. The CDR3 spans 15 residues. Per germline, CDR1 SGHRS and CDR2 YFSETQ. Trimming left V 0 bases short and J 0 bases short, with 7 bases between. CDR3: CASSLATVSYNEQFF. The CDR3 region has the DNA TGCGCCAGCAGCTTGGCAACGGTCTCCTACAATGAGCAGTTCTTC.

V and J are TRBV10-2 and TRBJ2-1, with 13 bases matching TRBD2. The CDR3 sequence is 16 residues long. CDR1 and CDR2 from the germline V gene are WSHSY and SAAADI. The V gene end was trimmed by 4 bases and the J gene end by 7 bases; junction bases not matched to a gene: 7. CDR3 sequence: CASSGGLAGQENEQFF. CDR3 DNA sequence: TGCGCCAGCAGTGGGGGACTAGCGGGGCAAGAAAATGAGCAGTTCTTC.

This chain uses TRBV7-2 with TRBJ2-7, with 8 positions matching TRBD2. There are 13 residues in the CDR3. V lost 3 bases, J lost 7 bases, and 5 bases stayed unmatched. CDR1 is SGHTA and CDR2 is FQGNSA in the germline V gene. The CDR3, as DNA: TGTGCCAGCAGCTTTGATTTAGCGGGAGAGCAGTACTTC. Its translation is CASSFDLAGEQYF.

This clone was observed once. The rearrangement links TRBV7-2 to TRBJ2-1; 11 nucleotides line up with TRBD1. CDR1 SGHTA and CDR2 FQGNSA come from the germline V gene. The CDR3 is made up of 15 amino acids. Trimming removed 4 bases from V and 3 bases from J; junction bases left unmatched: 2. The CDR3 DNA is TGTGCCAGCAGCTCGGACAGGGGGCTCTACAATGAGCAGTTCTTC. Its translation: CASSSDRGLYNEQFF. Combining the CDR3 with reference TRBV7-2 and TRBJ2-1 gives the whole variable domain GAGVSQSPSNKVTEKGKDVELRCDPISGHTALYWYRQSLGQGLEFLIYFQGNSAPDKSGLPSDRFSAERTGGSVSTLTIQRTQQEDSAVYLCASSSDRGLYNEQFFGPGTRLTVL.

The J gene is TRBJ2-2, the V gene TRBV7-3; D remains ambiguous. The germline CDR1 and CDR2 sequences are SGHTA and FQGTGA. CDR3 length equals 14 residues. V lost 8 bases to trimming and J lost 0 bases, with 10 bases between them. The CDR3: CASSRSSNTGELFF. Here the CDR3 DNA reads TGTGCCAGCTCCCGGTCGTCGAACACCGGGGAGCTGTTTTTT.

This chain uses TRBV7-2 with TRBJ2-7, with D hard to call. The CDR3 contains 12 residues. Germline loops: CDR1 SGHTA, CDR2 FQGNSA. The V end lost 3 bases, the J end lost 5 bases, and 8 bases lay between the germline ends. The CDR3 bases are TGTGCCAGCAGCTTTAGTATCCACGAGCAGTACTTC. It translates to CASSFSIHEQYF. The full variable domain, its missing parts supplied by reference TRBV7-2 and TRBJ2-7, is GAGVSQSPSNKVTEKGKDVELRCDPISGHTALYWYRQSLGQGLEFLIYFQGNSAPDKSGLPSDRFSAERTGGSVSTLTIQRTQQEDSAVYLCASSFSIHEQYFGPGTRLTVT.

This chain connects TRBV4-1 to TRBJ1-1; D unclear. Germline lookup yields CDR1 MGHRA and CDR2 YSYEKL. The CDR3 runs 14 residues. Between the trimmed V and J ends, which lost 7 bases and 3 bases, there was a span of 15 bases. The CDR3 DNA reads TGCGCCAGCACCCACCAGGTGAAGGACACTGAAGCTTTCTTT. Its translation: CASTHQVKDTEAFF.

The V gene is TRBV9, the J gene TRBJ2-7; D might be TRBD2 (6 bases). With 4 bases removed from V and 5 bases from J, the gap between germline ends came to 19 bases. Germline values: CDR1 SGDLS, CDR2 YYNGEE. The CDR3 sequence is 15 residues long. The DNA of the CDR3 is TGTGCCAGCAGCCCTGCCGAAACGCGGGGCAACGAGCAGTACTTC. Amino acids: CASSPAETRGNEQYF.

The rearrangement links TRBV5-8 to TRBJ2-3, with D perhaps TRBD2 (6 bases). The V end was cut by 4 bases, the J end by 3 bases, with 18 bases between. CDR3 length equals 16 residues. Germline V gene sequence: CDR1 SGHTS, CDR2 YDEGEE. Written as DNA, the CDR3 is TGTGCCAGCAGCCGACTTATGGTAGCGGTTACAGATACGCAGTATTTT. Encoded protein: CASSRLMVAVTDTQYF.

The rearrangement links TRBV4-3 to TRBJ2-1, with 12 bases that match TRBD2. This CDR3 comprises 17 residues. CDR1 is LGHNA, CDR2 YSLEER, per germline. V dropped 1 base and J dropped 4; count of bases not matched to a gene: 5. CDR3 protein: CASSQGASGRAYNEQFF. The CDR3 region has the DNA TGCGCCAGCAGCCAAGGTGCTAGCGGGAGGGCGTACAATGAGCAGTTCTTC.

This clone was seen more than once but under ten times. The V call is TRBV4-2, the J call TRBJ1-6, with TRBD1 identical over 8 bases. The CDR3 is 15 amino acids. Germline CDR1 LGHNA, CDR2 YNFKEQ. V dropped 4 bases and J dropped 9; count of bases not matched to a gene: 8. Here the CDR3 reads CASSLGQGEPSPLHF. The CDR3 nucleotides are TGTGCCAGCAGCCTCGGACAGGGAGAACCTTCACCCCTCCACTTT.

CDR3 bases: TGTGCCAGCAGCCTTGGGGACAGGTCCGGGGAGCAGTACTTC. It specifies CASSLGDRSGEQYF. The rearrangement uses TRBV7-2 and TRBJ2-7, with 8 bases matching TRBD1. CDR1 and CDR2 from the germline V gene are SGHTA and FQGNSA. J gave up 7 bases and V 5 bases, and 10 bases lay outside the gene matches. The CDR3 runs to 14 residues. The entire variable domain, with the rest obtained from reference TRBV7-2 and TRBJ2-7, is as follows: GAGVSQSPSNKVTEKGKDVELRCDPISGHTALYWYRQSLGQGLEFLIYFQGNSAPDKSGLPSDRFSAERTGGSVSTLTIQRTQQEDSAVYLCASSLGDRSGEQYFGPGTRLTVT.

V is TRBV19 and J is TRBJ2-7; 8 bases map to TRBD1. The CDR3 runs 13 residues. V was clipped by 9 bases and J by 3 bases; unmatched bases: 7. CDR1 is LNHDA and CDR2 is SQIVND in the germline V gene (reference sequence). This CDR3 is CASRRQGLYEQYF. As DNA, the CDR3 is TGTGCCAGCCGGCGACAGGGGCTCTACGAGCAGTACTTC. The full variable domain, with the rest looked up from reference TRBV19 and TRBJ2-7, is DGGITQSPKYLFRKEGQNVTLSCEQNLNHDAMYWYRQDPGQGLRLIYYSQIVNDFQKGDIAEGYSVSREKKESFPLTVTSAQKNPTAFYLCASRRQGLYEQYFGPGTRLTVT.

The chain has TRBV7-3 and TRBJ2-2, with 8 bases identical to TRBD2. This CDR3 comprises 15 residues. The trim removed 5 bases at V and 1 base at J, leaving 3 bases unmatched. Germline V CDR1 and CDR2: SGHTA, FQGTGA. The CDR3 nucleotides are TGTGCCAGCAGCAAAAGCGGGGGGAACACCGGGGAGCTGTTTTTT. Encoded protein: CASSKSGGNTGELFF.

The rearrangement joins TRBV28 to TRBJ1-5, with 9 nucleotides matching TRBD1. This CDR3 region has 14 residues. J was trimmed by 6 bases and V by 4 bases; bases with no gene match: 4. Per germline, CDR1 MDHEN and CDR2 SYDVKM. The CDR3 spells CASSSTGGFQPQHF. The CDR3 coding sequence is TGTGCCAGCAGTTCAACAGGGGGCTTTCAGCCCCAGCATTTT.